This paragraph covers one T cell receptor beta chain sequence. Its target antigen remains unknown. Per-base quality was not reported, and no clone a single base away is much larger than it. Participants in the prospective study were enrolled through a virtual design, were aged about 18 to 90 years, and lived in about 25 United States geographic areas. In the prospective study, participants were assigned to cohorts based on the clinical history participants reported in a screening survey and a study questionnaire. Each participant in the prospective study had whole blood, serum and a nasopharyngeal or oropharyngeal swab collected by mobile phlebotomists. Additional blood draws and questionnaires over an approximately 2-month period could optionally be provided by prospective study participants. Prospective study blood samples were shipped either frozen or at room temperature before DNA extraction.

This entry is derived from a study of blood T cell repertoires in COVID-19 (TCRdb year 2020). Looking at the study overall: Recovered participants in ImmuneRACE Cohort 3 were defined as having two consecutive negative NP/OP PCR tests, clearance from a healthcare professional, or resolution of symptoms. Samples from collaborators originated in the United States, Italy and Spain and spanned both the acute and convalescent phases of COVID-19. The material from the prospective study consisted of cDNA or gDNA derived from T cells, B-cell-depleted T cells, or PBMCs. The dataset comprised deeply sampled blood TCRbeta repertoires from subjects exposed to, actively infected with, or recovered from COVID-19. The repertoires were released in a freely available public database intended as a resource for research on the immune response to SARS-CoV-2. Samples were obtained from the ongoing ImmuneRACE study (first 160 participants) and from 1,254 subjects provided by 6 global collaborators. Nearly every sample came with metadata listing a de-identified subject ID, COVID-19 status, age in years and sex. Where HLA class I and class II types were available, the types were taken from metadata supplied by the sample provider, not from assay-based typing. Points the paper makes about the study in general: Clinical and demographic metadata were provided uncurated, with the amount varying by source and participant.

TCRbeta CDR3 regions were amplified from genomic DNA using the immunoSEQ Assay, a bias-controlled multiplex PCR. The study's own analysis went as follows. The number of nucleated cells in each sample was estimated from the amplification of reference gene primers within the assay. To quantify the absolute abundance of each unique TCRbeta CDR3 rearrangement, sequence reads were collapsed and filtered. For each sample, productive Simpson clonality was calculated as the square root of Simpson's diversity index across productive rearrangements. TCRdb retrieved this table from immuneACCESS and kept in-frame rearrangements only. Not all clones are present; in checked studies, unresolved V genes account for under half, and no reason is known for the remainder. V, J and clone size are taken as reported in that table, and D and trimming were inferred from the DNA itself. This sample gives approximately 190,000 clones in total; around 83% of them show up just once. The ten largest clones capture 20% to 25% of the sample.

This sequence originates from a middle-aged woman in a cohort exposed to, infected with or recovered from COVID-19 (not recorded which). Sequenced input: PBMCs or T cells enriched from blood (not recorded which).

This receptor has the CDR3 CASSWGSGTAYEQYF. The nucleotide sequence is given as TGCGCCAGCAGCTGGGGTAGCGGGACCGCCTACGAGCAGTACTTC. In this chain, TRBV5-1 is recombined with TRBJ2-7; TRBD2 lines up with 8 middle nucleotides. For CDR1 and CDR2, the germline V gene lists SGHRS and YFSETQ. Trimming accounts for 3 bases at V and 2 bases at J, while the number of junction bases matched to no gene is 7. The CDR3 starts with the cysteine, ends with the phenylalanine, and has 15 residues. Just CDR3 DNA is preserved here, 45 bases in frame from base 1.